These T cell receptor beta chains were read from a single sample in a study of T cells in Graves' hyperthyroidism and ophthalmopathy. TCRdb reprocessed the multiplex PCR reads via MiXCR and lists one record per CDR3 protein. The data show about 400,000 distinct CDR3 sequences, roughly an eighth seen once. Sequencing was performed on blood. The receptors stem from a woman between 18 and 30 years old with Graves' hyperthyroidism. Both conserved end residues are part of each CDR3. The order of the fields is J gene, D gene, V gene, clone size, CDR3 DNA, CDR3 protein. The D gene is left open where the match is weak. Part of the rows lack a size; the others show once, few, many or a class for expanded clones.

TRBJ1-2 NA TRBV6-6 few TGTGCCAGCAGTTACTCCCAGGGGTCTATCTATGGCTACACCTTC CASSYSQGSIYGYTF
TRBJ2-3 TRBD2 TRBV29-1 NA TGCAGCGTTGTTTGGCTAGCGGGAGGCACAGATACGCAGTATTTT CSVVWLAGGTDTQYF
TRBJ1-1 NA TRBV19 few TGTGCCAGTAGTTCGGCGATCATGAACACTGAAGCTTTCTTT CASSSAIMNTEAFF
TRBJ1-4 NA TRBV20-1 NA TGCAGTGCTAGACAGATTAATGAAAAACTGTTTTTT CSARQINEKLFF
TRBJ1-2 TRBD1 TRBV3-1 NA TGTGCCAGCAGCCAGACAGGGGGCGGCTACACCTTC CASSQTGGGYTF
TRBJ1-1 TRBD1 TRBV6-2/TRBV6-3 many TGTGCCAGCAGCGTCCCGGGACAGCGTTCGAACACTGAAGCTTTCTTT CASSVPGQRSNTEAFF
TRBJ2-1 TRBD2 TRBV4-1 few TGCGCCAGCAGCCAAGAGGGACTACTTTACAATGAGCAGTTCTTC CASSQEGLLYNEQFF
TRBJ2-7 NA TRBV30 NA TGTGCCTGGAGTCCTCTCTTGGCAGGGAGCTCCTACGAGCAGTACTTC CAWSPLLAGSSYEQYF
TRBJ2-2 TRBD2 TRBV6-1 few TGTGCCAGCAGTATGAGACTAGCGGTTGGGTTCGGGGAGCTGTTTTTT CASSMRLAVGFGELFF
TRBJ2-1 TRBD2 TRBV5-1 many TGCGCCAGCAGCGTTACTAGCGGGAGAAGCTCCTACAATGAGCAGTTCTTC CASSVTSGRSSYNEQFF
TRBJ1-1 NA TRBV12-5 NA TGTGCTAGTGGTTTGGGGGGGAACACTGAAGCTTCCTTT CASGLGGNTEASF
TRBJ2-1 TRBD1 TRBV12-3/TRBV12-4 NA TGTGCCAGCAGAGCCCGGGACAGGGCCCACAATGAGCAGTTCTTC CASRARDRAHNEQFF
TRBJ1-2 TRBD1 TRBV18 NA TGTGCCAGCTCACCACCGGACAGGGAAAATGGCTACACCTTC CASSPPDRENGYTF
TRBJ2-7 NA TRBV28 many TGTGCCAGCAGTCACCTCCTCGCTCGGACGGGTGCCCACGAGCAGTACTTC CASSHLLARTGAHEQYF
TRBJ1-2 NA TRBV19 NA TGTGCCAGTACCACCTCCCGGGCCTCTCAAGGCTATGGCTACACCTTC CASTTSRASQGYGYTF
TRBJ1-1 NA TRBV5-6 many TGTGCCAGCAGCTTGGGTGTACAAAACACTGAAGCTTTCTTT CASSLGVQNTEAFF
TRBJ2-7 TRBD2 TRBV13 many TGTGCCAGCAGCGGAACGACTAGCGAAAACTCCTACGAGCAGTACTTC CASSGTTSENSYEQYF
TRBJ1-2 NA TRBV7-9 few TGTGCCAGCAGCTCTTCTCCGGGACTCGGGTATTATGGCTACACCTTC CASSSSPGLGYYGYTF
TRBJ2-7 TRBD2 TRBV5-1 few TGCGCCAGCAGCTCCCTTCCCTGGACTAGCGGGAGATTCTACGAGCAGTACTTC CASSSLPWTSGRFYEQYF
TRBJ2-2 NA TRBV18 many TGTGCCAGCTCACCACTGAACAGCCACACCGGGGAGCTGTTTTTT CASSPLNSHTGELFF
TRBJ1-5 TRBD1 TRBV28 many TGTGCCAGCATCTCGACAGGGGGCGGCAATCAGCCCCAGCATTTT CASISTGGGNQPQHF
TRBJ2-2 TRBD2 TRBV2 NA TGTGCCAGCAGTTTTGAGCGGGAGGTTGGCGGGGAGCTGTTTTTT CASSFEREVGGELFF
TRBJ1-2 NA TRBV6-5 NA TGTGCCAGCAGTTTTGGGAGCGACTATGACTACACCTTC CASSFGSDYDYTF
TRBJ2-3 NA TRBV6-4 many TGTGCCAGCAGTGAGCGGGACACAGATACGCAGTATTTT CASSERDTDTQYF
TRBJ2-2 NA TRBV4-1 NA TGCGCCAGCAGCCACGACTGGACCATGAACACCGGGGAGCTGTTTTTT CASSHDWTMNTGELFF
TRBJ1-6 TRBD1 TRBV30 few TGTGCCTGGGAGGGACAGAGTTATAATTCACCCCTCCACTTT CAWEGQSYNSPLHF
TRBJ1-1 NA TRBV29-1 many TGCAGCGGCCATGAGGGGATAACTGAAGCTTTCTTT CSGHEGITEAFF
TRBJ2-7 TRBD1 TRBV27 many TGTGCCAGCAGTTTAACCCCAGGGGGCGAGCAGTACTTC CASSLTPGGEQYF
TRBJ2-7 NA TRBV12-5 few TGTGCTAGTGGTTTGCACCTCTACGAGCAGTACTTC CASGLHLYEQYF
TRBJ1-5 TRBD1 TRBV6-1 many TGTGCCAGCAGTGAAGTAACAGGGGATAGGCCCCAGCATTTT CASSEVTGDRPQHF
TRBJ2-7 TRBD1 TRBV14 few TGTGCCAGCAGCCCCCCCGGGACAGGGGTCTACGAGCAGTACTTC CASSPPGTGVYEQYF
TRBJ2-1 TRBD1 TRBV7-8 NA TGTGCCAGCAGCCACACAGGGGGGTTGGAGACCCAGTTCTTC CASSHTGGLETQFF
TRBJ2-1 NA TRBV29-1 many TGCAGCGTTGACTTTTCAGAAGCCTACAATGAGCAGTTCTTC CSVDFSEAYNEQFF
TRBJ2-3 TRBD2 TRBV7-9 NA TGTGCCAGCAGCTTCCCCGGGACTAGCGGACGAGGTTATTCAGATACGCAGTATTTT CASSFPGTSGRGYSDTQYF
TRBJ1-2 NA TRBV7-2 many TGTGCCAGCAGCTTAGCCCAGGGAAATGACTATGGCTACACCTTC CASSLAQGNDYGYTF
TRBJ2-5 TRBD2 TRBV30 few TGTGCCTGGAGTGTACGTGCGGGACTAGCGGGCCAAGAGACCCAGTACTTC CAWSVRAGLAGQETQYF
TRBJ2-4 NA TRBV5-4 once TGTGCCAGCAGCTTGGGGGTTAGCGGAGCCAAAAACATTCAGTACTTC CASSLGVSGAKNIQYF
TRBJ1-3 TRBD1 TRBV28 many TGTGCCAGCAGGCTCGCCGGGACAGGGCCTGGAAACACCATATATTTT CASRLAGTGPGNTIYF
TRBJ2-1 TRBD2 TRBV19 NA TGTGCCAGTAGTATAAGCGGGAGTTCCTACAATGAGCAGTTCTTC CASSISGSSYNEQFF
TRBJ2-7 TRBD2 TRBV30 many TGTGCCTGGAGTACACCCGGACTAGCGGGAGCTCGCGACGAGCAGTACTTC CAWSTPGLAGARDEQYF
TRBJ2-1 NA TRBV11-2 many TGTGCCAGCGTTAAGGGGACGAATGAGAACAAGCAGTTCTTC CASVKGTNENKQFF
TRBJ1-5 NA TRBV12-3/TRBV12-4 many TGTGCCAGCAGTTTAGTCGGGGAACAGCCCCAGCATTTT CASSLVGEQPQHF
TRBJ1-5 NA TRBV30 NA TGTGCCTGGAGCGGTGGGGCAGGACGCAATCAGCCCCAGCATTTT CAWSGGAGRNQPQHF
TRBJ1-4 NA TRBV3-1 many TGTGCCAGCAGCCCGGGAGTTTCGAGGGAAAAACTGTTTTTT CASSPGVSREKLFF
TRBJ2-1 TRBD2 TRBV6-2/TRBV6-3 many TGTGCCAGCAGTTATCTGGCGGGAGAGTACAATGAGCAGTTCTTC CASSYLAGEYNEQFF
TRBJ2-7 TRBD1 TRBV28 NA TGTGCCAGCAGTTCCCTGGGACAGGAACGCTACGAGCAGTACTTC CASSSLGQERYEQYF
TRBJ2-7 NA TRBV20-1 many TGCAGTGCTAGGACAGGCGAACCCTACGAGCAGTACTTC CSARTGEPYEQYF
TRBJ2-5 TRBD1 TRBV29-1 many TGCAGCGTTGAGTTTCCGGGACAGGAAGAGACCCAGTACTTC CSVEFPGQEETQYF